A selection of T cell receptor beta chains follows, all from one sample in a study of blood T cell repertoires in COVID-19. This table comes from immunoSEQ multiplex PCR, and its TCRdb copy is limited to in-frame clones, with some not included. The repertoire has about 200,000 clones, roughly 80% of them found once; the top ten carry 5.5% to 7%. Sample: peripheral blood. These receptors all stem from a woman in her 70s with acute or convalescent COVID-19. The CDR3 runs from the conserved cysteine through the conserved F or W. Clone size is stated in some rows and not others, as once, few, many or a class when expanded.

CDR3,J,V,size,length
CASSLDARLTGELFF,TRBJ2-2,TRBV28,.,15
CASSPARDSPLHF,TRBJ1-6,TRBV18,once,13
CASSVTSQETQYF,TRBJ2-5,TRBV2,.,13
CASSLGLTYEQYF,TRBJ2-7,TRBV3-1/TRBV3-2,.,13
CASSFEGANEKLFF,TRBJ1-4,TRBV5-1,.,14
CASRDLQGQSEKLFF,TRBJ1-4,TRBV6-5,few,15
CASSLGVRWDSGNTIYF,TRBJ1-3,TRBV5-1,.,17
CASSTNRGGRGEQYF,TRBJ2-7,TRBV27,once,15
CASSRTERTEAFF,TRBJ1-1,TRBV18,.,13
CASSEPGINNSPLHF,TRBJ1-6,TRBV27,.,15
CASSLGTEQGNEKLFF,TRBJ1-4,TRBV4-1,.,16
CASSFNRKETQYF,TRBJ2-5,TRBV7-2,.,13
CASTETGIQPQHF,TRBJ1-5,TRBV6-1,.,13
CASSPFANTGELFF,TRBJ2-2,TRBV18,.,14
CASSQLSGWHGYTF,TRBJ1-2,TRBV3-1/TRBV3-2,.,14
CASTPTEAGGYEQYF,TRBJ2-7,TRBV3-1/TRBV3-2,.,15
CASSLQRGQETQYF,TRBJ2-5,TRBV7-2,.,14
CASRAARQGGNSPLHF,TRBJ1-6,TRBV2,.,16
CASSGGSGVYEQYF,TRBJ2-7,TRBV5-1,.,14
CASNSRAGLSDNEQFF,TRBJ2-1,TRBV5-1,.,16
CASSIKGGRDNEQFF,TRBJ2-1,TRBV19,.,15
CAISEYLAGSYNEQFF,TRBJ2-1,TRBV10-3,.,16
CASSLDLAGLYNEQFF,TRBJ2-1,TRBV5-4,.,16
CASSPTSTGTYEQYF,TRBJ2-7,TRBV19,.,15
CASSFGDRGRYEQYF,TRBJ2-7,TRBV7-9,few,15
CASSQADGDYGYTF,TRBJ1-2,TRBV4-1,.,14
CAIRETGGEAFF,TRBJ1-1,TRBV10-3,.,12
CASSLDGGGSNEKLFF,TRBJ1-4,TRBV5-1,.,16
CASSLDTGSNQPQHF,TRBJ1-5,TRBV5-1,once,15
CAWSIGQGKAFF,TRBJ1-1,TRBV30,.,12
CASSFRDSPSGTDTQYF,TRBJ2-3,TRBV5-6,few,17
CASRAGFLGTDTQYF,TRBJ2-3,TRBV19,.,15
CASRQLLRGYTF,TRBJ1-2,TRBV2,few,12
CASSLTGQGINNEQFF,TRBJ2-1,TRBV28,.,16
CASAGGTGNTIYF,TRBJ1-3,TRBV19,.,13
CASSPGDNPDTQYF,TRBJ2-3,TRBV11-2,once,14
CATSDLLAGDVGELFF,TRBJ2-2,TRBV24-1,.,16
CASSFGQGRADTQYF,TRBJ2-3,TRBV5-1,.,15
CASSRGLAGGRNTGELFF,TRBJ2-2,TRBV4-1,.,18
CAWSVGPGLITEAFF,TRBJ1-1,TRBV30,few,15
CASLLSLTGELFF,TRBJ2-2,TRBV6-5,.,13
CASSQEGWTGSVTDTQYF,TRBJ2-3,TRBV4-1,.,18
CASSRRLAGVADTQYF,TRBJ2-3,TRBV3-1/TRBV3-2,.,16
CVSSLGGAAKAKNIQYF,TRBJ2-4,TRBV28,.,17
CASSQYSQGTLANTGELFF,TRBJ2-2,TRBV6-6,.,19
CASSLSLYTGELFF,TRBJ2-2,TRBV7-3,.,14
CASSATSESYNEQFF,TRBJ2-1,TRBV5-4,.,15
CASSARQGRTSETQYF,TRBJ2-5,TRBV5-4,.,16
CASSLSGRDRGTLYGYTF,TRBJ1-2,TRBV28,.,18
CASKQGARGYTF,TRBJ1-2,TRBV5-4,few,12
CASSPGTGGAWAETQYF,TRBJ2-5,TRBV28,.,17
CASSVGDPREKLFF,TRBJ1-4,TRBV11-2,.,14